The T cell receptor beta chain under discussion was sequenced for a study of T cell responses to AZD1222 COVID-19 vaccine (dated by TCRdb to the early 2020s). Concerning the study at large: Because spike-specific TCR depth and breadth did not differ between the two schedules, AZD1222 recipients who got a second dose at roughly 4 weeks were pooled with those who got a second dose at roughly 12 weeks. Trial participants were enrolled into age subgroups of 18-55, 56-69 and 70-plus years, which contained 148, 28 and 57 TCR-sequenced participants, respectively. TCR sequencing covered roughly 230 trial participants: about 210 given two doses of AZD1222 and approximately 26 given two doses of MenACWY control vaccine. The full study reports these points: Reportedly, almost half of the unique spike-specific TCRs recognized epitopes lying outside the regions that are mutated in the B.1.351 and B.1.1.7 variants. Participants were mostly white British, with more females than males. The authors suggested clonal diversity may have been underestimated. In the small 56-69-year group, the increase in depth fell short of significance, most likely because of low power. A significant rise in spike-specific TCR breadth and depth was observed after two AZD1222 doses relative to day 0 and relative to MenACWY recipients. Conclusions about previously exposed vaccinees were limited because only six AZD1222 recipients were SARS-CoV-2 seropositive at baseline. CD4 TCRs associated with the vaccine covered the entire spike protein, and the dominant responses were in regions 160-218 and 743-854. No day 14 peak-response samples were available, so repertoires were characterized only after the peak T cell response.

Regarding this clone: Its antigen is not yet known. Base qualities are not at hand, and no much larger clone is one base apart.

The CDR3 regions of human TCRbeta chains were analyzed by immunosequencing. As for the original processing: Repertoire TCRs were matched against a reference library of SARS-CoV-2-specific TCRs generated with the MIRA antigen-specificity platform. Breadth was defined as the fraction of unique TCRs that were SARS-CoV-2-associated. Depth was defined as the fraction of total T cells that were SARS-CoV-2-associated. Each spike-specific TCR was assigned to its reactive spike region and to a CD4 or CD8 class using the MIRA data. Log10-transformed breadth and depth values were compared by one-way ANOVA with Sidak's multiple comparisons tests. TCRdb mirrors the immuneACCESS table, restricted to in-frame sequences. Some clones are absent from its copies; in checked studies, under half trace to an unresolved V gene, and the reason for the others is unknown. D and trimming come from the DNA, and the V and J calls and clone size come from that table. For this sample the table gives roughly 170,000 clones, of which about 90% were detected only once. Approximately 2% of the sample belongs to the ten largest clones.

Per the germline V gene, MNHEY is the CDR1 and SVGAGI is the CDR2. V drops 5 bases and J drops 7 bases, leaving 14 bases in between. Its CDR3 holds 13 amino acids, cysteine through phenylalanine. Only the CDR3 DNA is retained, 39 bases long and in frame from the first base. The time point label here, explained by the study, means: baseline before first vaccination. Vaccinee samples were obtained from the UK trials COV001 and COV002, which included a single-blind randomized controlled phase 2/3 trial of AZD1222 (ChAdOx1 nCoV-19) in healthy adults. For TCRbeta chain sequencing, PBMC samples from trial participants were taken at day 0 and at day 28 after the second dose.

The sequence was collected from an adult in good health. This specimen was peripheral blood, taken on day 0 of AZD1222 vaccination. The chain is assembled from TRBV6-5 and TRBJ1-2; the D gene remains uncertain. This receptor carries the CDR3 CASSQRREGGYTF. The sequenced DNA: TGTGCCAGCAGTCAACGTCGAGAAGGTGGCTACACCTTC.